This note documents a single T cell receptor (beta chain) sequence. Its antigen is unknown. This specimen belongs to a study of T cell responses to AZD1222 COVID-19 vaccine. Study-level findings and limits: Baseline seropositives among AZD1222 recipients totaled only five or six.

Repertoires were generated with immunoSEQ multiplex PCR, while TCRdb's copy carries only in-frame clones and drops some. The profile covers about 170,000 clones, with about 92% appearing a single time and roughly 3.8% taken by the ten largest. The CDR3 length is 17 residues. V lost 4 bases, J lost 2 bases, and 19 bases lay in between. In germline, CDR1 is MGHRA, CDR2 YSYEKL. The rearrangement uses TRBV4-1 and TRBJ2-3; TRBD1 or TRBD2 may be the D gene (5 bases each). The receptor's source is an adult in good health. Sequencing used peripheral blood, obtained on day 0 of AZD1222 vaccination. The CDR3 DNA reads TGCGCCAGCAGCCTCAGACGGACGGGGACGTCCACAGATACGCAGTATTTT. Protein: CASSLRRTGTSTDTQYF.